Listed here are 17 T cell receptor beta chains from one sample, sequenced in a study of vaccination and CD4 T cells after COVID-19. Described treatment: approximately 9-day PBMC culture with coronavirus spike peptide pools or control peptides (ViraFEST assay). These receptors' targets are unknown. The Oncomine TCR Beta short-read assay sequenced DNA from cultured CD4+ T cells. From the PCR reads, TCRdb called clonotypes with MiXCR, one entry per CDR3 protein. The sample comprises about 14,000 distinct CDR3 sequences, less than 70% of which are singletons, and roughly 9.1% rests with the top ten. The specimen comprised CD4+ T cells from blood, cultured in vitro, sampled before SARS-CoV-2 vaccination. The source is a human donor who had recovered from COVID-19.

This clonotype was found once. The chain recombines TRBV5-6 with TRBJ1-6, with D possibly TRBD1 on 6 matching bases. Germline V CDR1 and CDR2: SGHDT, YYEEEE. V dropped 4 bases and J dropped 5 bases, with 16 bases sitting between them. The CDR3 has 16 residues. CDR3 loop: CASSVTWTANNSPLHF. The CDR3 bases are TGTGCCAGCAGCGTGACATGGACAGCCAATAATTCACCCCTCCACTTT.

Remarks on this clonotype: Since no conserved phenylalanine or tryptophan closes the CDR3, a read error is the likely cause. The chain links TRBV19 to TRBJ1-5; 11 bases are shared with TRBD1. The CDR3 is 15 residues long. Germline CDR1 and CDR2: LNHDA and SQIVND (reference sequence). V lost 4 bases, J lost 7 bases, and 6 bases stayed unmatched. For the CDR3, the DNA is TGTGCCAGTAGTACCCGGACAGGGGGCGGCCAGCCCCAGCATTCT. Translating gives CASSTRTGGGQPQHS.

V is TRBV7-9 and J is TRBJ1-6; 7 positions agree with TRBD1. CDR3 size: 16 residues. CDR1 is SEHNR, CDR2 FQNEAQ, per germline (reference sequence). V trimming: 5 bases; J trimming: 3 bases; junction bases outside the gene matches: 7. The DNA of the CDR3 is TGTGCCAGCAGCCCAACAGGGGCGAGCTATAATTCACCCCTCCACTTT. Translation: CASSPTGASYNSPLHF.

The chain is built from TRBV6-5 and TRBJ1-2; 9 nucleotides agree with TRBD1. The CDR3 totals 15 residues. The V gene's germline CDR1 is MNHEY and CDR2 SVGAGI. V trimming: 4 bases; J trimming: 2 bases; junction bases outside the gene matches: 5. The CDR3 region has the DNA TGTGCCAGCAGTTCTACAGGGGGCGCAAACTATGGCTACACCTTC. Protein product: CASSSTGGANYGYTF.

This clonotype was detected only a few times. The chain uses TRBV24-1 and TRBJ2-7, with 11 bases identical to TRBD1. The CDR3 contains 15 residues. Germline values: CDR1 KGHDR, CDR2 SFDVKD. Losses at the gene ends were 3 bases for V and 6 bases for J; bases not matched to a gene: 6. CDR3 loop: CATSDPGQGVGEQYF. The DNA for the CDR3 is TGTGCCACCAGTGATCCGGGACAGGGGGTCGGCGAGCAGTACTTC.

The V and J genes are TRBV10-3 and TRBJ2-1; D possibly corresponds to TRBD2 (5 bases). This CDR3 region has 15 residues. Germline V gives CDR1 ENHRY, CDR2 SYGVKD. With 6 bases removed from V and 4 bases from J, the gap between germline ends came to 16 bases. CDR3 loop: CAIRDIASLYNEQFF. CDR3 nucleotide sequence: TGTGCCATCAGGGATATAGCGTCACTTTACAATGAGCAGTTCTTC.

Only one count was recorded for this clonotype. The chain recombines TRBV18 with TRBJ2-1; perhaps TRBD1 as D (5 bases). V shed 2 bases and J shed 9 bases, with 14 bases lying between them. Germline assignment: CDR1 KGHSH and CDR2 LQKENI. This CDR3 has 14 residues. The CDR3 spells CASSPNSGHSEQFF. In nucleotides, the CDR3 is TGTGCCAGCTCACCAAATTCAGGGCATAGTGAGCAGTTCTTC.

The CDR3 DNA is TGCAGTGCTGGGGGATTAGCGGGAGCGAGGGACGAGCAGTACTTC. Its translation: CSAGGLAGARDEQYF. The V and J genes are TRBV20-1 and TRBJ2-7; 9 positions match TRBD2. CDR3 length: 15 residues. V was clipped by 5 bases and J by 5 bases; unmatched bases: 13. Germline V gene lookup returns CDR1 DFQATT and CDR2 SNEGSKA (reference sequence).

The chain combines TRBV27 with TRBJ2-2; TRBD2 matches at 9 bases. J was trimmed by 6 bases and V by 6 bases; bases with no gene match: 14. The germline V gene encodes CDR1 MNHEY and CDR2 SMNVEV (reference sequence). This CDR3 is 17 amino acids long. CDR3 region: CASSVRGLAGNSGELFF. Here the CDR3 DNA reads TGTGCCAGCAGCGTCCGGGGCCTAGCGGGAAACTCCGGGGAGCTGTTTTTT.

The chain links TRBV7-2 to TRBJ2-7; TRBD2 matches 11 bases. The germline V gene encodes CDR1 SGHTA and CDR2 FQGNSA. V lost 5 bases, J lost 0 bases, and 6 bases stayed unmatched. This CDR3 has 16 amino acids. The CDR3 spells CASSVVAGGSSYEQYF. CDR3 sequence (DNA): TGTGCCAGCAGCGTCGTAGCGGGAGGGAGCTCCTACGAGCAGTACTTC.

The chain carries TRBV6-2 or TRBV6-3 and TRBJ2-3, with 8 bases lining up with TRBD2. The germline V gene has CDR1 MNHEY and CDR2 SVGEGT. After removal of 6 bases from V and 6 bases from J, the junction contained 11 bases not matched to a gene. This CDR3 region has 15 residues. The CDR3 reads CASSHPGLVGDTQYF. The CDR3 coding sequence is TGTGCCAGCAGCCACCCGGGACTAGTGGGGGATACGCAGTATTTT.

The chain has TRBV7-9 and TRBJ2-1, with a possible D match to TRBD2 (6 bases). CDR1 and CDR2 (germline): SEHNR, FQNEAQ (reference sequence). V lost 5 bases, J lost 4 bases, and 15 bases lay in between. The CDR3 extends over 15 amino acids. The DNA of the CDR3 is TGTGCCAGCAGCCCTTATCGGGACTCTTACAATGAGCAGTTCTTC. Residues: CASSPYRDSYNEQFF.

V gene TRBV19 combines with J gene TRBJ1-1; 9 positions agree with TRBD1. V dropped 4 bases and J dropped 9; count of bases not matched to a gene: 6. This CDR3 is 13 amino acids long. In germline, CDR1 is LNHDA, CDR2 SQIVND (reference sequence). The CDR3 coding sequence is TGTGCCAGTAGTAGGGACAGGGCGTCACAAGCTTTCTTT. This encodes CASSRDRASQAFF.

The gene calls are TRBV11-2 and TRBJ1-5, with a tentative D call TRBD1 (6 bases). CDR1 and CDR2 (germline): SGHAT, FQNNGV. V was shortened by 3 bases and J by 3 bases, with 12 bases between the two germline ends. This CDR3 spans 15 amino acids. The CDR3 reads CASSLGGGYNQPQHF. In DNA, the CDR3 is TGTGCCAGCAGCTTGGGAGGGGGTTACAATCAGCCCCAGCATTTT.

This clonotype appeared a few times. The chain links TRBV29-1 to TRBJ1-5; 7 bases fit TRBD1. CDR3 length: 14 residues. The germline gives CDR1 SQVTM, CDR2 ANQGSEA. V was clipped by 6 bases and J by 0 bases; unmatched bases: 5. The CDR3 DNA reads TGCAGCGTCGCGGACAGGAATAGCAATCAGCCCCAGCATTTT. Translation: CSVADRNSNQPQHF.

The chain combines TRBV27 with TRBJ1-2; possible D gene TRBD1, 5 bases. The CDR3 totals 13 residues. Germline CDR1 MNHEY, CDR2 SMNVEV (reference sequence). With 8 bases removed from V and 4 bases from J, the gap between germline ends came to 14 bases. This CDR3 is CASWRGDGYGYTF. The CDR3 DNA reads as TGTGCCAGCTGGAGAGGGGACGGCTATGGCTACACCTTC.

The chain has TRBV4-3 and TRBJ1-6; 10 bases match TRBD1. Trimming at V came to 4 bases and at J to 10 bases, leaving 1 base not matched to a gene. The CDR3 has 13 amino acids. The germline CDR1 and CDR2 sequences are LGHNA and YSLEER. The CDR3 reads CASSLDRGSPLHF. The CDR3 DNA is TGCGCCAGCAGCCTGGACAGGGGGTCACCCCTCCACTTT.